This T cell receptor (beta chain) was identified in a study of cytomegalovirus exposure and HLA in healthy donors. V lost 1 base and J 0 bases, leaving 8 bases between the germline ends. CDR3 length: 16 amino acids. From germline, CDR1 is SGHRS and CDR2 YFSETQ. The assay was immunoSEQ multiplex PCR, and TCRdb's table has in-frame clones only and misses some. The sample contains over 110,000 clones, around 90% of which appear only once. The TCR comes from a man between 18 and 35 years old in good health and CMV-seropositive. This chain connects TRBV5-1 to TRBJ2-6; D is unresolved. Sequenced: PBMCs. CDR3 sequence reads: CASSLSDNSGANVLTF. The CDR3 bases are TGCGCCAGCAGCTTGAGTGACAACTCTGGGGCCAACGTCCTGACTTTC.